The clone carrying this T cell receptor (beta chain) was found many times. Its antigen remains unidentified. This specimen comes from a study of metastatic and nonmetastatic thyroid tumors. The overall study: Repertoire comparisons spanned blood and tumor or nodule tissue from malignant and benign thyroid patients.

The entire patient cohort was treatment-naive prior to thyroid surgery. CDR1 is LGHDT and CDR2 is YNNKEL in the germline V gene (reference sequence). The CDR3 sequence is 17 residues long. With V trimmed by 8 bases and J by 1 base, 9 bases remained unmatched. Study findings and constraints: A significant increase in TCR beta diversity was reportedly seen in malignant thyroid tumors relative to benign nodules, in blood and tumor.

Original data processing: Differences in CDR3 between clinicopathological groups were drawn on to build a classifier intended to discriminate distant-metastatic papillary thyroid cancer patients. With MiXCR, TCRdb reprocessed the PCR reads. These V and J calls originate from TCRdb's pipeline instead of the authors' own analysis. The sample shows about 16,000 clones, approximately 30% of them seen only once. The chain couples TRBV3-1 to TRBJ2-6, with 9 nucleotides matching TRBD1. The source of this sequence is a male donor with papillary thyroid cancer or a benign thyroid nodule (not recorded which). Some clones in this sample may be carry-over from other donors' samples. The sample consisted of tumor tissue. CDR3 protein: CASSPGQGKSGANVLTF. CDR3 sequence (DNA): TGTGCCAGCTCCCCGGGACAGGGCAAATCTGGGGCCAACGTCCTGACTTTC.